This T cell receptor beta chain stems from a study of CD8 T cells in ankylosing spondylitis. Notes on the study in general: Several of the motif variants were reported before in synovial fluid and blood from reactive arthritis. Researchers report that disease-linked clones proved CD8+ and relatively rare in peripheral blood.

5'-RACE, quantitative and with molecular barcodes, yielded the TCR beta libraries. TCRdb re-called the 5' RACE reads with MiXCR, one entry per CDR3 protein. The sample contains about 240,000 distinct CDR3 sequences, around 9.2% of which appear only once. This clonotype was recorded many times. Its antigen remains unidentified. Germline lookup yields CDR1 DFQATT and CDR2 SNEGSKA (reference sequence). There are 14 residues in the CDR3. V was clipped by 7 bases and J by 4 bases, with 17 bases between them. The chain combines TRBV20-1 with TRBJ1-5, with no clear D. The receptor comes from a male donor with ankylosing spondylitis or in good health (not recorded which). The specimen sequenced was blood, either unsorted or a sorted T cell fraction (not recorded which). CDR3 in amino acids: CSVPVGVRNQPQHF. CDR3 nucleotides: TGCAGTGTCCCCGTCGGGGTCCGGAATCAGCCCCAGCATTTT.